Below are 22 T cell receptor beta chains sequenced from a single sample in a study of control samples from healthy donors and cancer patients. The assay was immunoSEQ multiplex PCR, and TCRdb's table has in-frame clones only and misses some. The sample yields about 150,000 clones, 93% seen once. The sequencing input was blood. These receptors originate from a young man in good health.

The rearrangement uses TRBV9 and TRBJ1-3, with D perhaps matching TRBD1 (5 bases). The germline V gene encodes CDR1 SGDLS and CDR2 YYNGEE. Trimming stripped 0 bases from V and 8 bases from J, with 15 bases between. The CDR3 consists of 15 residues. CDR3 loop: CASSVETPGRDTIYF. The CDR3 nucleotides are TGTGCCAGCAGCGTAGAAACACCAGGGAGGGACACCATATATTTT.

This sequence joins TRBV10-3 and TRBJ2-3; 8 bases agree with TRBD1. The ends lost 6 bases at V and 2 bases at J; junction bases unmatched: 4. There are 14 residues in the CDR3. Per germline, CDR1 ENHRY and CDR2 SYGVKD. The CDR3 DNA reads as TGTGCCATCAGAGACAGGGGCGACACAGATACGCAGTATTTT. Translated, it gives CAIRDRGDTDTQYF.

This chain uses TRBV19 with TRBJ2-1; 8 positions agree with TRBD1. The CDR3 totals 15 residues. After removal of 5 bases from V and 3 bases from J, the junction contained 6 bases not matched to a gene. The germline V gene encodes CDR1 LNHDA and CDR2 SQIVND (reference sequence). In nucleotides, the CDR3 is TGTGCCAGTAGTTCCGGGACAGGCGACTACAATGAGCAGTTCTTC. Protein product: CASSSGTGDYNEQFF. Combining the CDR3 with reference TRBV19 and TRBJ2-1 gives the whole variable domain DGGITQSPKYLFRKEGQNVTLSCEQNLNHDAMYWYRQDPGQGLRLIYYSQIVNDFQKGDIAEGYSVSREKKESFPLTVTSAQKNPTAFYLCASSSGTGDYNEQFFGPGTRLTVL.

This sequence joins TRBV18 and TRBJ1-6; possibly TRBD1 for D (5 bases). The CDR3 has 14 residues. CDR1 and CDR2 (germline): KGHSH, LQKENI. Trimming left V 4 bases short and J 7 bases short, with 11 bases between. CDR3: CASSLGGGNSPLHF. DNA for the CDR3: TGTGCCAGCTCACTTGGGGGAGGAAATTCACCCCTCCACTTT.

This clone has just one count. This chain connects TRBV5-1 to TRBJ1-1; D is possibly TRBD1 (6 bases). The germline V gene encodes CDR1 SGHRS and CDR2 YFSETQ. The CDR3 length is 14 residues. Trimming shortened V by 0 bases and J by 1 base, and 7 bases separated the two germline ends. CDR3 residues: CASSLGTANTEAFF. Here the CDR3 DNA reads TGCGCCAGCAGCTTGGGGACAGCGAACACTGAAGCTTTCTTT.

The chain links TRBV25-1 to TRBJ2-1; no definite D call. This CDR3 is 14 amino acids long. CDR1 is MGHDK and CDR2 is SYGVNS in the germline V gene. Trimming stripped 3 bases from V and 4 bases from J, with 10 bases between. CDR3 bases: TGTGCCAGCAGTGAGGACGCTTTTTACAATGAGCAGTTCTTC. Protein: CASSEDAFYNEQFF.

The genes are TRBV9 and TRBJ1-4; D might be TRBD1 (5 bases). The CDR3 is 15 amino acids. Germline-derived CDR1 and CDR2 are SGDLS and YYNGEE. Trimming took off 3 bases at V and 3 bases at J, with 12 bases between the two ends. The CDR3 reads CASSARGGANEKLFF. CDR3 DNA: TGTGCCAGCAGCGCCAGAGGAGGGGCTAATGAAAAACTGTTTTTT. The complete variable domain, with remaining parts taken from reference TRBV9 and TRBJ1-4, reads DSGVTQTPKHLITATGQRVTLRCSPRSGDLSVYWYQQSLDQGLQFLIQYYNGEERAKGNILERFSAQQFPDLHSELNLSSLELGDSALYFCASSARGGANEKLFFGSGTQLSVL.

The chain recombines TRBV20-1 with TRBJ2-7; D is ambiguous. This CDR3 region has 14 residues. The V and J ends lost 3 bases and 7 bases respectively, with 19 bases between them. Germline V gene lookup returns CDR1 DFQATT and CDR2 SNEGSKA (reference sequence). CDR3 protein: CSASSQLQVGEQYF. CDR3 in DNA: TGCAGTGCTAGTTCTCAGCTCCAAGTGGGTGAGCAGTACTTC.

The V call is TRBV24-1, the J call TRBJ1-1; the match to TRBD1 covers 10 bases. Trimming at V came to 5 bases and at J to 6 bases, leaving 8 bases not matched to a gene. CDR3 size: 15 residues. Germline V gene lookup returns CDR1 KGHDR and CDR2 SFDVKD. CDR3 residues: CATSVRDRGSAEAFF. The DNA of the CDR3 is TGTGCCACCAGTGTCAGGGACAGGGGTTCGGCTGAAGCTTTCTTT.

This clone was seen just once. The chain carries TRBV30 and TRBJ2-5; the D call may be TRBD1 or TRBD2 (6 bases each). Per germline, CDR1 GTSNPN and CDR2 SVGIG (reference sequence). V dropped 4 bases and J dropped 7 bases, with 19 bases sitting between them. This CDR3 region has 14 residues. This chain's CDR3 is CAWTPGQGRGTQYF. In DNA, the CDR3 is TGTGCCTGGACCCCGGGGCAGGGGCGGGGGACCCAGTACTTC.

This chain uses TRBV29-1 with TRBJ1-1; D is undetermined. This CDR3 has 11 residues. The V gene lost 7 bases and the J gene lost 0 bases, with 6 bases spanning the gap. Germline CDR1 SQVTM, CDR2 ANQGSEA. The CDR3 region has the DNA TGCAGCGGAAAATTGAACACTGAAGCTTTCTTT. Amino acid sequence: CSGKLNTEAFF.

V gene TRBV28 combines with J gene TRBJ2-3; the D gene is possibly TRBD1 (5 bases). The CDR3 runs 14 residues. The germline V gene encodes CDR1 MDHEN and CDR2 SYDVKM. The germline V and J ends were trimmed by 7 bases and 2 bases, with 13 bases remaining between them. The CDR3 DNA sequence: TGTGCCAGCACCTGGGGCCGAAACACAGATACGCAGTATTTT. The encoded protein is CASTWGRNTDTQYF.

The chain uses TRBV7-2 and TRBJ2-3; the match to TRBD2 covers 7 bases. Trimming cost V 0 bases and J 2 bases; bases outside gene matches: 5. The germline CDR1 and CDR2 sequences are SGHTA and FQGNSA. The CDR3 totals 16 residues. Written as DNA, the CDR3 is TGTGCCAGCAGCTTAGCCGTGGGGGGGAACACAGATACGCAGTATTTT. Its translation: CASSLAVGGNTDTQYF. Using reference TRBV7-2 and TRBJ2-3 for the parts outside the CDR3, the full variable domain is GAGVSQSPSNKVTEKGKDVELRCDPISGHTALYWYRQSLGQGLEFLIYFQGNSAPDKSGLPSDRFSAERTGGSVSTLTIQRTQQEDSAVYLCASSLAVGGNTDTQYFGPGTRLTVL.

V usage is TRBV7-8 and J usage is TRBJ2-2, with D unclear. V shed 5 bases and J shed 7 bases, with 11 bases lying between them. This CDR3 is built from 13 residues. Germline V lookup: CDR1 SGHVS, CDR2 FQNEAQ. The CDR3 here is CASSLGPLGELFF. CDR3 nucleotide sequence: TGTGCCAGCAGCCTTGGACCTCTCGGGGAGCTGTTTTTT. Filled out from reference TRBV7-8 and TRBJ2-2, the complete variable domain reads GAGVSQSPRYKVAKRGQDVALRCDPISGHVSLFWYQQALGQGPEFLTYFQNEAQLDKSGLPSDRFFAERPEGSVSTLKIQRTQQEDSAVYLCASSLGPLGELFFGEGSRLTVL.

V is TRBV4-3 and J is TRBJ2-7, with 9 bases that match TRBD1. The CDR3 consists of 14 residues. Germline trimming cut 4 bases from V and 6 bases from J; bases unmatched to any gene: 7. The germline gives CDR1 LGHNA, CDR2 YSLEER. The DNA of the CDR3 is TGCGCCAGCAGCCCCTGGACAGGGGCCCCCGAGCAGTACTTC. It is translated as CASSPWTGAPEQYF.

The chain combines TRBV3-1 (or the pseudogene TRBV3-2) with TRBJ2-7; perhaps TRBD1 as D (6 bases). V was trimmed by 2 bases and J by 4 bases, leaving 12 bases between them. Germline CDR1 and CDR2: LGHDT and YNNKEL (reference sequence). The CDR3 contains 14 residues. CDR3 in amino acids: CASSQSQGWYEQYF. The CDR3 bases are TGTGCCAGCAGCCAAAGCCAGGGGTGGTACGAGCAGTACTTC.

The chain joins TRBV12-3 or TRBV12-4 to TRBJ2-1; no clear D. CDR3 length: 13 residues. V lost 1 base and J 12 bases, leaving 13 bases between the germline ends. The CDR3 sequence: CASSLVAGLAQFF. The DNA for the CDR3 is TGTGCCAGCAGTTTAGTGGCAGGTCTGGCGCAGTTCTTC.

This chain uses TRBV19 with TRBJ2-7; D gene unclear. The CDR3 loop spans 13 amino acids. The ends were cut back, 5 bases at V and 0 bases at J, with 8 bases in the middle. Germline CDR1 LNHDA, CDR2 SQIVND (reference sequence). The CDR3 loop is CASSLGFSYEQYF. The CDR3 DNA reads as TGTGCCAGTAGTCTTGGGTTCTCCTACGAGCAGTACTTC.

V usage is TRBV19 and J usage is TRBJ1-6; D is uncertain. V shed 7 bases and J shed 5 bases, with 12 bases lying between them. Germline assignment: CDR1 LNHDA and CDR2 SQIVND (reference sequence). CDR3 length equals 14 residues. The CDR3 DNA follows: TGTGCCAGTAAGGGTAACAGAAATAATTCACCCCTCCACTTT. This encodes CASKGNRNNSPLHF.

This chain joins TRBV19 and TRBJ2-7, with 9 bases aligning to TRBD1. CDR1 LNHDA and CDR2 SQIVND come from the germline V gene (reference sequence). The CDR3 runs 14 residues. V shed 5 bases and J 3 bases; nucleotides not matched to a gene: 5. The CDR3 DNA sequence: TGTGCCAGTAGTGCCGGGACAGGGAACTACGAGCAGTACTTC. This encodes CASSAGTGNYEQYF.

The chain uses TRBV19 and TRBJ2-1, with 7 bases aligning to TRBD2. The CDR3 consists of 20 residues. Germline CDR1 is LNHDA and CDR2 is SQIVND (reference sequence). After removal of 3 bases from V and 1 base from J, the junction contained 18 bases not matched to a gene. This chain's CDR3 is CASSMTPLSGGLGSYNEQFF. The CDR3 DNA reads as TGTGCCAGTAGTATGACGCCCTTGTCGGGAGGCCTGGGATCCTACAATGAGCAGTTCTTC.

The chain has TRBV4-1 and TRBJ2-3; D unclear. Germline CDR1 is MGHRA and CDR2 is YSYEKL. The CDR3 contains 16 residues. V lost 0 bases and J lost 2, with 12 bases in between. CDR3 nucleotide sequence: TGCGCCAGCAGCCAAGAATCGGCACGGACCACAGATACGCAGTATTTT. Amino acids: CASSQESARTTDTQYF.